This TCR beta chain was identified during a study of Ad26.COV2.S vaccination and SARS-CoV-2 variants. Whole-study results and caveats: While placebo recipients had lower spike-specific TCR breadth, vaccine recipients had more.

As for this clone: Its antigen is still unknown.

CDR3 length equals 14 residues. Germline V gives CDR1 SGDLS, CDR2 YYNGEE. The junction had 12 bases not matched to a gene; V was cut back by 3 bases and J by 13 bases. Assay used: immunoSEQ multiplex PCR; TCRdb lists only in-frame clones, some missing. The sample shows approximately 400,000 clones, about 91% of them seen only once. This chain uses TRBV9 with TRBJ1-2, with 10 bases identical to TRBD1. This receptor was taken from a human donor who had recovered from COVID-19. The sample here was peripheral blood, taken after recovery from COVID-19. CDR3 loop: CASSAPGQGPAGTF. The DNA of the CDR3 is TGTGCCAGCAGCGCACCGGGACAGGGGCCTGCAGGCACCTTC.